This T cell receptor (beta chain) appears in the sequencing data of a study of blood T cell repertoires in COVID-19. Background on the study: Samples came from the United States, Italy and Spain, spanning acute and convalescent COVID-19. T cells, B-cell-depleted T cells, or PBMCs supplied cDNA or gDNA.

How the authors handled the data: Estimation of nucleated cell counts was performed using reference gene primer amplification. The data were produced by immunoSEQ multiplex PCR, yet TCRdb's version contains in-frame clones alone and is incomplete. V and J calls and clone size are given by that table; D and trimming were obtained from the DNA. The data contain around 360,000 clones, 87% of them singletons. The material sequenced was peripheral blood. The clonotype originates from a woman aged 25 to 39 with COVID-19, enrolled during active disease.

CDR3 loop: CASSSDGYEQYF. The CDR3 DNA is TGTGCCAGCAGCTCAGACGGGTACGAGCAGTACTTC. The chain combines TRBV5-4 with TRBJ2-7; D unclear. Trimming took 3 bases from V and 4 from J, leaving 8 bases between them. Germline V gives CDR1 SGHNT, CDR2 YYREEE (reference sequence). The CDR3 has 12 residues.